These T cell receptor beta chains were read from a single sample in a study of metastatic and nonmetastatic thyroid tumors. TCRdb re-called clones from the PCR reads using MiXCR. The data show some 19,000 clones, roughly 25% seen once. Material: blood. The receptors stem from a male donor with papillary thyroid cancer or a benign thyroid nodule (not recorded which). Some clones in this sample may be carry-over from other donors' samples. Both conserved end residues are part of each CDR3. The order of the fields is CDR3 DNA, CDR3 protein, V gene, clone size, D gene, J gene. D genes are given only for firm matches. Where a row states a size, it is once, few, many or the class of an expanded clone; other rows omit it.

TGTGCCAGCCGTCCTCTAGGAGTGGGAGAAAAGGAGCAGTACTTC | CASRPLGVGEKEQYF | TRBV6-1 | few | - | TRBJ2-7
TGTGCCAGCAGGACGGATTTGAACACTGAAGCTTTCTTT | CASRTDLNTEAFF | TRBV2 | - | - | TRBJ1-1
TGTGCCCTAAGGGCCGGGACAGGGAATTACAATGAGCAGTTCTTC | CALRAGTGNYNEQFF | TRBV10-3 | - | TRBD1 | TRBJ2-1
TGCGCCAGCAGCCAAGAATTGGTCGGGAGGGGTTCCTACAATGAGCAGTTCTTC | CASSQELVGRGSYNEQFF | TRBV4-1 | many | TRBD2 | TRBJ2-1
TGTGCCAGTAGTATTCGGGGGCAGGGAAACACTGAAGCTTTCTTT | CASSIRGQGNTEAFF | TRBV19 | medium-sized | - | TRBJ1-1
TGTGCCATCAGTGATGAGACTCCGACCGGGGAGCTGTTTTTT | CAISDETPTGELFF | TRBV10-3 | many | - | TRBJ2-2
TGCGCCAGCAGCTCCAGGCTAGCCACCACCGGGGAGCTGTTTTTT | CASSSRLATTGELFF | TRBV5-1 | many | - | TRBJ2-2
TGTGCCAGCAGCTTGTTCAGGAACACTGAAGCTTTCTTT | CASSLFRNTEAFF | TRBV5-6 | many | - | TRBJ1-1
TGTGCCAGCAGCTCCGGACCACCAAATCAGCCCCAGCATTTT | CASSSGPPNQPQHF | TRBV7-2 | - | - | TRBJ1-5
TGTGCCAGCAGCCGAGACAGGGGCACCGGGGAGCTGTTTTTT | CASSRDRGTGELFF | TRBV11-3 | medium-sized | TRBD1 | TRBJ2-2
TGTGCCAGCAGTTTCCCTCGGGGGGGGAATGAGCAGTTCTTC | CASSFPRGGNEQFF | TRBV28 | few | TRBD2 | TRBJ2-1
TGTGCCAGCAGCCCTCGTGGCAGAGCCACAGATACGCAGTATTTT | CASSPRGRATDTQYF | TRBV7-2 | medium-sized | - | TRBJ2-3
TGTGCCAGCATTGACTCGAAGGGACAGGGGGCTATTAACTATGGCTACACCTTC | CASIDSKGQGAINYGYTF | TRBV6-4 | - | TRBD1 | TRBJ1-2
TGTGCCAGCAGCCCAGGGCCCAACTATGGCTACACCTTC | CASSPGPNYGYTF | TRBV6-1 | - | - | TRBJ1-2
TGCGCCAGCAGTGTTGGGCATAATTCACCCCTCCACTTT | CASSVGHNSPLHF | TRBV10-1 | few | - | TRBJ1-6
TGTGCCAGCAGCTTAAATAGGGCTGGCTACACCTTC | CASSLNRAGYTF | TRBV7-2 | few | - | TRBJ1-2
TGCGCCAGCAGCCAAGATAGGGGGGCAGGAGAGACCCAGTACTTC | CASSQDRGAGETQYF | TRBV4-3 | once | - | TRBJ2-5
TGTGCCAGCAGTCCCGGACTAGCGGGGGGAGGGGAGACCCAGTACTTC | CASSPGLAGGGETQYF | TRBV6-1 | many | TRBD2 | TRBJ2-5
TGTGCCAGCAGTTACGCTGGGGTGCAGCCCCAGCATTTT | CASSYAGVQPQHF | TRBV6-6 | - | - | TRBJ1-5
TGTGCCATCAGACGTGACAGGGAAGGAACTGAAGCTTTCTTT | CAIRRDREGTEAFF | TRBV10-3 | - | TRBD1 | TRBJ1-1
TGTGCCAGCAGTTTTTTCGCAGAGAGCTCTGGGGCCAACGTCCTGACTTTC | CASSFFAESSGANVLTF | TRBV27 | medium-sized | - | TRBJ2-6
TGTGCCAGCAGCTTCACTAGCGGGGGGAAGAAAGCTACCGGGGAGCTGTTTTTT | CASSFTSGGKKATGELFF | TRBV7-8 | - | TRBD2 | TRBJ2-2
TGTGCCAGCAGCTCCGGGACAAGGGGTTATGAGCAGTACTTC | CASSSGTRGYEQYF | TRBV5-6 | many | - | TRBJ2-7
TGTGCCAGCAAGGCTAGCCCGAACACCGGGGAGCTGTTTTTT | CASKASPNTGELFF | TRBV27 | - | - | TRBJ2-2